The table lists the clone carrying this T cell receptor (beta chain) with a count of one. This sample is part of a study of blood T cell repertoires in COVID-19. As for the study in general: The samples span acute and convalescent COVID-19 from the United States, Italy and Spain. T cells, B-cell-depleted T cells, or PBMCs supplied cDNA or gDNA.

Authors' methods: Amplification of reference gene primers was used by the study to estimate nucleated cell counts. Assay used: immunoSEQ multiplex PCR; TCRdb lists only in-frame clones, some missing. V and J calls and clone size are those listed in that table; D and trimming were worked out from the DNA. The sample lists some 150,000 clones; around 91% were seen once. CDR3 length equals 15 residues. Germline V lookup: CDR1 MNHEY, CDR2 SVGEGT. The germline V and J ends were trimmed by 2 bases and 0 bases, with 11 bases remaining between them. Sequencing was performed on peripheral blood. The receptor comes from a woman aged 55-70 years with active COVID-19. V usage is TRBV6-2 or TRBV6-3 and J usage is TRBJ2-7, with a tentative D call TRBD1 (5 bases). CDR3 in DNA: TGTGCCAGCAGTTACGGGCAGGACAACTCCTACGAGCAGTACTTC. Translated, it gives CASSYGQDNSYEQYF.